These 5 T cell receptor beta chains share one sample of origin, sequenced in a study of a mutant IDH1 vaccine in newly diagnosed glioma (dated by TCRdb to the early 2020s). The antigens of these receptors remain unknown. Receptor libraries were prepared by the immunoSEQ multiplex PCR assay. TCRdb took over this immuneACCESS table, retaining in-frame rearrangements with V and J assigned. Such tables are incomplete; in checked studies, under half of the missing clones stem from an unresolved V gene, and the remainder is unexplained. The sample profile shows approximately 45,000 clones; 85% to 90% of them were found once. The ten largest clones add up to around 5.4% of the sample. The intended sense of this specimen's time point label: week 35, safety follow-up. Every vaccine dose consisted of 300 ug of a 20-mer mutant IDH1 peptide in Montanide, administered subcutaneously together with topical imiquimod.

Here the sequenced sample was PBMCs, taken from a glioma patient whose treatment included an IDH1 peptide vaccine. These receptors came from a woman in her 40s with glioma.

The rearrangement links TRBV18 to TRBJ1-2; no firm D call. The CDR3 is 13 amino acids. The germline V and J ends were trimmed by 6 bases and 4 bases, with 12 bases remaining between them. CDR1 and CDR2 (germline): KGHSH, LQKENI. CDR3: CASSSDASYGYTF. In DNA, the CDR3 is TGTGCCAGCTCGTCGGACGCGTCCTATGGCTACACCTTC.

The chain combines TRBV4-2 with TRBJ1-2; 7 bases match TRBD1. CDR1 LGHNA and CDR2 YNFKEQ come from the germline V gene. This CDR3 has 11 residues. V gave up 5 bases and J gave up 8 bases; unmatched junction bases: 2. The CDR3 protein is CASSRGPGYTF. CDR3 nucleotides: TGTGCCAGCAGCAGGGGGCCGGGCTACACCTTC.

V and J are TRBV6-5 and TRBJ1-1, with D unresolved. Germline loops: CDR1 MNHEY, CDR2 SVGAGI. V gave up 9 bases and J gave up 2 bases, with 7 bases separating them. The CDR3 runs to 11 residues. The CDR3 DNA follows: TGTGCCAGTTGGGGAAACACTGAAGCTTTCTTT. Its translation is CASWGNTEAFF.

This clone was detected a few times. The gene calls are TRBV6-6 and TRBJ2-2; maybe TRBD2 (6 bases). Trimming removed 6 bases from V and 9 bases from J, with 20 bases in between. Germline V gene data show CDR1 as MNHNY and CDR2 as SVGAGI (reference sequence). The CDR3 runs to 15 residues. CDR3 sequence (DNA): TGTGCCAGCAGGACAAGGGACTTTTCTACGCGGGAGCTGTTTTTT. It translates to CASRTRDFSTRELFF.

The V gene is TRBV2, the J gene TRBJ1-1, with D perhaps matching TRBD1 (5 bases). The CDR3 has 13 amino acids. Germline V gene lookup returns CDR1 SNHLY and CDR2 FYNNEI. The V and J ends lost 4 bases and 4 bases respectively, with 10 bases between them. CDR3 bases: TGTGCCAGCAGTGTTACAGGTTTCACTGAAGCTTTCTTT. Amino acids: CASSVTGFTEAFF.